The T cell receptor beta chain described here comes from a study of control samples from healthy donors and cancer patients. In germline, CDR1 is MNHEY, CDR2 SMNVEV (reference sequence). Trimming left V 2 bases short and J 7 bases short, with 25 bases between. The CDR3 consists of 18 residues. The assay was immunoSEQ multiplex PCR, and TCRdb's table has in-frame clones only and misses some. This sample yields about 250,000 clones, of which approximately 80% are seen a single time; 13% belongs to the top ten. The source of this sequence is a woman in her sixties or seventies with lung cancer. Material: PBMCs. The rearrangement links TRBV27 to TRBJ2-3; D gene ambiguous. DNA for the CDR3: TGTGCCAGCAGTTTAGGGCTTTATAGCACCCGCTCAAGGTATACGCAGTATTTT. It yields the protein CASSLGLYSTRSRYTQYF.